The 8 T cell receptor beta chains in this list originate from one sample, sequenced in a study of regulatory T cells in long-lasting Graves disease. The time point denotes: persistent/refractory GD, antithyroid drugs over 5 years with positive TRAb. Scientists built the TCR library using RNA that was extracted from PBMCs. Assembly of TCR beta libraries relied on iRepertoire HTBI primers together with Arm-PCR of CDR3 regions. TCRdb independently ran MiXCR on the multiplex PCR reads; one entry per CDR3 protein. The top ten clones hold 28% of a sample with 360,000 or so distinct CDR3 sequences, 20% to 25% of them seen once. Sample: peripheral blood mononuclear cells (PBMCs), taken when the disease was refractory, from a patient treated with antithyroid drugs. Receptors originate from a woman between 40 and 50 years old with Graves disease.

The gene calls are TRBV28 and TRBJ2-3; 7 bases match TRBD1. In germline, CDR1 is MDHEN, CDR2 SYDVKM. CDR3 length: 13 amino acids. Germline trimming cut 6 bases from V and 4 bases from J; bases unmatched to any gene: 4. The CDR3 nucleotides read TGTGCCAGCAGACGGGGACAGCCAGATACGCAGTATTTT. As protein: CASRRGQPDTQYF.

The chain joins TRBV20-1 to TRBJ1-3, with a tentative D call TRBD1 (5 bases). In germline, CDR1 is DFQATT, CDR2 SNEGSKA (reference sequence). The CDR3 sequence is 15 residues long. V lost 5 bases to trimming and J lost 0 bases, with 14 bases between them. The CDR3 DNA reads TGCAGTGCTCTGAACAGGACCAGCTCTGGAAACACCATATATTTT. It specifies CSALNRTSSGNTIYF.

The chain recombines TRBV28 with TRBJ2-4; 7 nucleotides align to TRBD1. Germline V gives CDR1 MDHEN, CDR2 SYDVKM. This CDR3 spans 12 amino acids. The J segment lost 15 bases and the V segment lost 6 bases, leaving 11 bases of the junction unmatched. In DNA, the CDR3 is TGTGCCAGCAGCTATGGGACAGCATCATCGTACTTC. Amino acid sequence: CASSYGTASSYF.

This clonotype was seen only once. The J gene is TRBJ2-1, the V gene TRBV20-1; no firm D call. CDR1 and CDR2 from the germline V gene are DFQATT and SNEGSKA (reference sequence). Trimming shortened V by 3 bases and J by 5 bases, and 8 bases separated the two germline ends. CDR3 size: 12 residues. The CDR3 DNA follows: TGCAGTGCTAGCGGGTGGAACAATGAGCAGTTCTTC. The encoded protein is CSASGWNNEQFF.

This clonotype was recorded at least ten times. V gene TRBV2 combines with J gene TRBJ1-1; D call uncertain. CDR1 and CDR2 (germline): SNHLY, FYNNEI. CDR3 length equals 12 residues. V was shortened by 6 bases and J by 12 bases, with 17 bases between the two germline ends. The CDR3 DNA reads TGTGCCAGCAGCGGTCCCGGGCCTGGGACTTTCTTT. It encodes CASSGPGPGTFF.

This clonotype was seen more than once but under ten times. The CDR3 DNA is TGCGCCAGCAGCCAGGCCGCGACAGCCGCCTACGAGCAGTACTTC. Protein product: CASSQAATAAYEQYF. The rearrangement links TRBV4-1 to TRBJ2-7; maybe TRBD1 (5 bases). Germline loops: CDR1 MGHRA, CDR2 YSYEKL. The V end was cut by 3 bases, the J end by 2 bases, with 14 bases between. The CDR3 is made up of 15 amino acids.

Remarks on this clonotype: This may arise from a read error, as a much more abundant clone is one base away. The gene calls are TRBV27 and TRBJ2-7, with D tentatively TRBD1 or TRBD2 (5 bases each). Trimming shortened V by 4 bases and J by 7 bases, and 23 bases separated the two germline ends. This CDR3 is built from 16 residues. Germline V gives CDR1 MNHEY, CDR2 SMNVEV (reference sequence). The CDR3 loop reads CASSWDLTPSREEQYF. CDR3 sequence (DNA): TGTGCCAGCAGTTGGGACCTGACGCCCTCACGGGAAGAGCAGTACTTC.

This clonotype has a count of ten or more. The CDR3, as DNA: TGTGCCAGCAGCTCCCCAGGGGGCCCCAAAAACATTCAGTACTTC. Encoded protein: CASSSPGGPKNIQYF. The rearrangement uses TRBV11-2 and TRBJ2-4; TRBD1 aligns across 8 bases. V gave up 4 bases and J gave up 2 bases; unmatched junction bases: 4. The CDR3 loop spans 15 amino acids. Germline lookup yields CDR1 SGHAT and CDR2 FQNNGV.